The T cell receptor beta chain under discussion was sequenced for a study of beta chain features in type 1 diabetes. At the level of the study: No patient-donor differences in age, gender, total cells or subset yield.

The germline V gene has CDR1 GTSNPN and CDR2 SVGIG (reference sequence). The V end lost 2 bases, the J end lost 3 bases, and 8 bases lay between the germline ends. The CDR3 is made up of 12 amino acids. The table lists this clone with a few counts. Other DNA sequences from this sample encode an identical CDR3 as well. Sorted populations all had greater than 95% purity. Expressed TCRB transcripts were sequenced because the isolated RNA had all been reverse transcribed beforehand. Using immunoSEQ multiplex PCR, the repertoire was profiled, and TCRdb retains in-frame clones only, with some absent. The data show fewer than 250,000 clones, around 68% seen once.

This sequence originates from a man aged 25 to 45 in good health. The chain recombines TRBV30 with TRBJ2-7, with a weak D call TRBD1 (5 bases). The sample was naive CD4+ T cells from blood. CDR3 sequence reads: CAWSPQGYEQYF. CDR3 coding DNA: TGTGCCTGGAGTCCGCAGGGCTACGAGCAGTACTTC.